Described below is a single TCR beta chain sequence and its context. Its antigen is currently unknown. This entry belongs to a study of T-cell memory formation after mild COVID-19. Findings and limits, study-wide: The finding that pre-infection memory included some responding clones suggested that cross-reactive memory joined. CD4+ bias marked clones expanding day 15 to 37, unlike balanced contracting clones.

The V gene lost 5 bases and the J gene lost 0 bases, with 15 bases spanning the gap. Germline values: CDR1 SGHRS, CDR2 YFSETQ. The CDR3 has 17 residues. MiXCR, run by TCRdb on the 5' RACE reads, gives a single entry per CDR3 protein. This table has 270,000 or so distinct CDR3 sequences, roughly 17% appearing once. V is TRBV5-1 and J is TRBJ1-6, with D perhaps matching TRBD1 (5 bases). This receptor was obtained from a man between 18 and 29 years old who had mild COVID-19 (a few samples of this study predate the infection). Cell type and time point are not known. Sequenced: PBMCs or a T cell subset sorted from them (not recorded which). In DNA form, the CDR3 reads TGCGCCAGCAGACAGGACTCGGGGAGCTCCTATAATTCACCCCTCCACTTT. Amino acid sequence: CASRQDSGSSYNSPLHF. Together with reference TRBV5-1 and TRBJ1-6, the CDR3 gives the full variable domain: KAGVTQTPRYLIKTRGQQVTLSCSPISGHRSVSWYQQTPGQGLQFLFEYFSETQRNKGNFPGRFSGRQFSNSRSEMNVSTLELGDSALYLCASRQDSGSSYNSPLHFGNGTRLTVT.